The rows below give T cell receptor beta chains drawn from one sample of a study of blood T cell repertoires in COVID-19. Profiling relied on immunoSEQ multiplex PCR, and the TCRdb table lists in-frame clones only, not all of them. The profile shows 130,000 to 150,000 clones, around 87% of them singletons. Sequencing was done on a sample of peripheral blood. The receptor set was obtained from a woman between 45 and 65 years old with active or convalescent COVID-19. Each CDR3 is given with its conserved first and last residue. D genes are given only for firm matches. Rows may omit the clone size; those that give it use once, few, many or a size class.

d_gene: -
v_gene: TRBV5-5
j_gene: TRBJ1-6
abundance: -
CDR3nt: TGTGCCAGCAGCCCACAACTGGGGAGGGAATATGCCCCCACCCTCCACTTT
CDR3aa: CASSPQLGREYAPTLHF

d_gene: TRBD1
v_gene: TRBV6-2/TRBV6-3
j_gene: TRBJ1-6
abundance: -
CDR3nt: TGTGCCAGCAGCGGGACAGACCTTAATTCACCCCTCCACTTT
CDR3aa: CASSGTDLNSPLHF

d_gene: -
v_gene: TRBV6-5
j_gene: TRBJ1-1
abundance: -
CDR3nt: TGTGCCAGCAGTAGGGACACGGTGAACACTGAAGCTTTCTTT
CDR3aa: CASSRDTVNTEAFF

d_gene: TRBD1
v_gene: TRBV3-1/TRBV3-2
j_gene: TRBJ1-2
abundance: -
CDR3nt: TGTGCCAGCAGCCAAGCTGGGACAGGGACCTATGGCTACACCTTC
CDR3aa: CASSQAGTGTYGYTF

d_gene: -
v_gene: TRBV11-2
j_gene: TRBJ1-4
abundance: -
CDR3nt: TGTGCCAGCAGCTTATCCGTTAGGGGTTATAATGAAAAACTGTTTTTT
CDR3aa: CASSLSVRGYNEKLFF

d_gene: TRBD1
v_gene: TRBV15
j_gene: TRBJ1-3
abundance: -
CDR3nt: TGTGCCACCAGCAAGGGACAGGGTGGAAACACCATATATTTT
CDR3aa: CATSKGQGGNTIYF

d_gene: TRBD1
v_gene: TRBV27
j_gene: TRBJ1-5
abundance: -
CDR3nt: TGTGCCAGCAGACTGGGGACAGAGAGTAATCAGCCCCAGCATTTT
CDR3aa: CASRLGTESNQPQHF

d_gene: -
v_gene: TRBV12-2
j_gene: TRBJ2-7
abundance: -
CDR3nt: TGTGCAAGTCGCTTAGCGATCGGACTAGCGGACACCTGCTACGAGCAGTACTTC
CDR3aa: CASRLAIGLADTCYEQYF

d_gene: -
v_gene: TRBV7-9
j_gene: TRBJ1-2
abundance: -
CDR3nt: TGTGCCAGCAGCCGACCGACAGGAAACTATGGCTACACCTTC
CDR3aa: CASSRPTGNYGYTF

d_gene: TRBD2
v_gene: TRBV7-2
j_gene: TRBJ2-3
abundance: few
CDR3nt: TGTGCCAGCAGCCCCACGAGCGGGAGCTATACGCAGTATTTT
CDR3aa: CASSPTSGSYTQYF

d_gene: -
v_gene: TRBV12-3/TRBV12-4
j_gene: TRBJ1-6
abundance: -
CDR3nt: TGTGCCAGCAGTTCCGTCAGTTCACCCCTCCACTTT
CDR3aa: CASSSVSSPLHF

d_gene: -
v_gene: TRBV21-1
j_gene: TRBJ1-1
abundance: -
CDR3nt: TGTGCCAGCAGCGGAGGGACGGTGAACACTGAAGCTTTCTTT
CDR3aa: CASSGGTVNTEAFF

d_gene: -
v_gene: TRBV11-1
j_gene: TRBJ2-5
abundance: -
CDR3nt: TGTGCCAGCAGCTTAGAAACAGGGAGACAGTACTTC
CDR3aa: CASSLETGRQYF

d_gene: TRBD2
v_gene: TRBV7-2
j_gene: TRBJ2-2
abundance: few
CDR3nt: TGTGCCAGCAGCGCAGTGTCAAGCGGGATATACACCGGGGAGCTGTTTTTT
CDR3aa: CASSAVSSGIYTGELFF

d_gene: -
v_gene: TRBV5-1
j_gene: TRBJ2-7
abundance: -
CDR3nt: TGCGCCAGCAGCTTGGCAGGTTCCTACGAGCAGTACTTC
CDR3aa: CASSLAGSYEQYF

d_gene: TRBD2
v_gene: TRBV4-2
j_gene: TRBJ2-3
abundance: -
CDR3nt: TGTGCCAGCAGCCAGGACCGAGCGGGAGCCCCCACAGATACGCAGTATTTT
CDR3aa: CASSQDRAGAPTDTQYF

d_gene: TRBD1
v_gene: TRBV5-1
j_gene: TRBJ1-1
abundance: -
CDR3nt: TGCGCCAGCAGCTTGCAGGGACAGGGTCGGACTGAAGCTTTCTTT
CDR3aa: CASSLQGQGRTEAFF

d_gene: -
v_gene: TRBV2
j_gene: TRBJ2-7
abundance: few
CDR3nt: TGTGCCAGCAGGAGAACCGGGTCTATCTACGAGCAGTACTTC
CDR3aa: CASRRTGSIYEQYF

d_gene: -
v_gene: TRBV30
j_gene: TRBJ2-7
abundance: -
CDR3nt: TGTGCCTGCCCTCAACCGGGGAGCTCCTACGAGCAGTACTTC
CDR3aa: CACPQPGSSYEQYF

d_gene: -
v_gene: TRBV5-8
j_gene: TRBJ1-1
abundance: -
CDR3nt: TGTGCCAGCAGCTTTGGGGGCAGAAAGAACACTGAAGCTTTCTTT
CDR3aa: CASSFGGRKNTEAFF

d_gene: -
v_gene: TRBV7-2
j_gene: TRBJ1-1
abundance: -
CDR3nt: TGTGCCAGCAGCTCTTTCCGGGGAGTTACTGAAGCTTTCTTT
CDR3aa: CASSSFRGVTEAFF

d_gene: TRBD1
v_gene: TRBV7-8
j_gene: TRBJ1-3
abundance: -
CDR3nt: TGTGCCAGCAGCTTCGGACAGGGAGGAAACACCATATATTTT
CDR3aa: CASSFGQGGNTIYF

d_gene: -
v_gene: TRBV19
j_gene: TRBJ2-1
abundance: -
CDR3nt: -
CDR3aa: CASSIDSGQGAYNEQFF

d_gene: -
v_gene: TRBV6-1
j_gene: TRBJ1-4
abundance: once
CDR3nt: TGTGCCAGCAGTGAAGCGAACGGGGCAACTAATGAAAAACTGTTTTTT
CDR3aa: CASSEANGATNEKLFF

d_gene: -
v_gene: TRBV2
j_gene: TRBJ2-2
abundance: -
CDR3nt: TGTGCCATCTCGACCGGGGAGCTGTTTTTT
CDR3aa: CAISTGELFF

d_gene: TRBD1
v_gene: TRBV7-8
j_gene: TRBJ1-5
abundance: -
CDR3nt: TGTGCCAGCAGCCAACGGGACAGGGATAAGGGACGGATAGGCAATCAGCCCCAGCATTTT
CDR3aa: CASSQRDRDKGRIGNQPQHF

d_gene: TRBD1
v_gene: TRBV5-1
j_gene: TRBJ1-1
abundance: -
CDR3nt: TGCGCCAGCAGCCTTGGAGGGGGCTCTGCTAGGGAAGCTTTCTTT
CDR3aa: CASSLGGGSAREAFF

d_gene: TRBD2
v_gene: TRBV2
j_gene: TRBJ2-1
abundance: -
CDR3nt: TGTGCCAGCAGTATATCGGGACTAGCGGGGGGAACTTTCTTC
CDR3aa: CASSISGLAGGTFF

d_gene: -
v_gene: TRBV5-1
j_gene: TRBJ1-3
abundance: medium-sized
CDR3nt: TGCGCCAGCAGCTTGACATATGAAAATTGGGGAAACACCATATATTTT
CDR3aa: CASSLTYENWGNTIYF

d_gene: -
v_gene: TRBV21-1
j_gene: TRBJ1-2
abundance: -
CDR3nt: TGTGCCAGTCTTCGGGGAGGGAATGGCTACACCTTC
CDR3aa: CASLRGGNGYTF

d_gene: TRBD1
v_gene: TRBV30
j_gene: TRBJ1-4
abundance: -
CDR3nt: TGTGCCTGGCAAAGGGGACAGTTTAATGAAAAACTGTTTTTT
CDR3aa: CAWQRGQFNEKLFF

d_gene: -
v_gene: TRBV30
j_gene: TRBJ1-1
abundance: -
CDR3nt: TGTGCCTGGAGGGAGGGGGGGGCCCAAGGGACCACTGAAGCTTTCTTT
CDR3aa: CAWREGGAQGTTEAFF

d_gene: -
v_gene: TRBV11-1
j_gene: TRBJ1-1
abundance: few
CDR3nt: TGTGCCAGCAGTTTGCTCCGGGGGGCAAGGACTGAAGCTTTCTTT
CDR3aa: CASSLLRGARTEAFF

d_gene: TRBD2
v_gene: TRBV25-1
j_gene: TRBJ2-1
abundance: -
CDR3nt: TGTGCCAGCAGCCCCTCACTAGCGGGAGTCCACAATGAGCAGTTCTTC
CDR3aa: CASSPSLAGVHNEQFF

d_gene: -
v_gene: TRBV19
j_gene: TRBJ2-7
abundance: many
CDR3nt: TGTGCCAGTAGTATAAAAGGCGGGACCGCGGGATACGAGCAGTACTTC
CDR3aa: CASSIKGGTAGYEQYF

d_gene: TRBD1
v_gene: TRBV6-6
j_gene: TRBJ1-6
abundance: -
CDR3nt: TGTGCCAGCAGTTACTGGGACAGCGATTCACCCCTCCACTTT
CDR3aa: CASSYWDSDSPLHF

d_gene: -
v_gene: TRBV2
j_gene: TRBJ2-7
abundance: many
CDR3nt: TGTGCCAGCAGTGATGGGCGGGGTTTCTACGAGCAGTACTTC
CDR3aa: CASSDGRGFYEQYF

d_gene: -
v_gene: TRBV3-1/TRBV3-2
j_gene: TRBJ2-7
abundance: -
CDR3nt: TGTGCCAGCAGCCAAGCCCCAGACGAGCAGTACTTC
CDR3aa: CASSQAPDEQYF

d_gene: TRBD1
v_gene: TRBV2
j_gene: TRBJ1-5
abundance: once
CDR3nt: TGTGCCAGCAGGAACAGGGGGTCAGGCAATCAGCCCCAGCATTTT
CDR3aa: CASRNRGSGNQPQHF

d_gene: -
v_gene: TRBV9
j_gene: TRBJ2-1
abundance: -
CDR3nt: TGTGCCAGCAGCCCGCCGGACTACCTTAATGAGCAGTTCTTC
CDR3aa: CASSPPDYLNEQFF

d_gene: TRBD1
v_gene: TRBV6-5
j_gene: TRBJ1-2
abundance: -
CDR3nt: TGTGCCAGCCAGGACAGGGGCACTAACTATGGCTACACCTTC
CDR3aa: CASQDRGTNYGYTF

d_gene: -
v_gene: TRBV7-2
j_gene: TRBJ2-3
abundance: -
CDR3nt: TGTGCCAGCCAACGGCGAGCGGATACGCAGTATTTT
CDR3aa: CASQRRADTQYF